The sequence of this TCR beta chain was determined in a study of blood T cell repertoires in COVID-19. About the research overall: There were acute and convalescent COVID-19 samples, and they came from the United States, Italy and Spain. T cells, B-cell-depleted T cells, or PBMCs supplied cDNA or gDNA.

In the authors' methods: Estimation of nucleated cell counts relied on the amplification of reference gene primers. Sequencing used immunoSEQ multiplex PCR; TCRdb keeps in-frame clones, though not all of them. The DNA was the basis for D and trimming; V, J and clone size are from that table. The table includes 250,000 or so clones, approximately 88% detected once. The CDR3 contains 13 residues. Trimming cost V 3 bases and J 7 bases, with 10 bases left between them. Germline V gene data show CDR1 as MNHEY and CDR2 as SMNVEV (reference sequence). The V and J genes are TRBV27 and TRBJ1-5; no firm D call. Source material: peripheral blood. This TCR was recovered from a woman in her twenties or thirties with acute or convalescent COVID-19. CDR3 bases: TGTGCCAGCAGTTTGGAGTCCGGACAGCCCCAGCATTTT. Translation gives CASSLESGQPQHF.